This T cell receptor beta chain was observed in a study of blood T cells in healthy people across ages. This CDR3 has 14 residues. Looked up from germline, CDR1 is MNHNS and CDR2 is SASEGT. Trimming stripped 1 base from V and 1 base from J, with 8 bases between. This clonotype appeared a few times. A second 7 to 11 cycle PCR used barcoded and J-beta primers. TCRdb independently ran MiXCR on the 5' RACE reads; one entry per CDR3 protein. The sample lists roughly 1,500,000 distinct CDR3 sequences, roughly 45% seen once, with less than 8% in the top ten. Samples each had at least 6 micrograms of total RNA extracted.

The TCR was taken from a woman aged 18-29 years in good health. The sample comprised blood. V usage is TRBV6-1 and J usage is TRBJ2-7, with unresolved D. The CDR3 DNA follows: TGTGCCAGCAGTGAAGTCACAGTTTCCTACGAGCAGTACTTC. This gives the protein CASSEVTVSYEQYF.